Only one count was recorded for the clone carrying this TCR beta chain. Its antigen is still unknown. A much larger clone lies a single base off, so this may be a read error. The data were obtained in a study of shared clonotypes between healthy human individuals. General study findings and limits: In general, naive subsets displayed greater estimated richness than memory subsets did.

The CDR3 runs to 11 residues. V shed 5 bases, J shed 13 bases, and the junction held 10 bases outside the gene matches. Germline-derived CDR1 and CDR2 are DFQATT and SNEGSKA (reference sequence). The protocol was immunoSEQ multiplex PCR, while the TCRdb copy is restricted to in-frame clones and leaves out a portion. The sample lists some 1,100,000 clones; approximately 80% were seen once. The chain recombines TRBV20-1 with TRBJ1-1, with 7 bases identical to TRBD1. The receptor's source is a man aged 18 to 30 in good health. Some clones in this sample may be carry-over from other donors' samples. Sequenced material: memory CD4+ T cells from PBMCs. Subset noted: CD45RA-negative fraction. The CDR3 loop is CSAQGGSGVFF. The CDR3 DNA is TGCAGTGCTCAAGGGGGCTCAGGAGTTTTCTTT.